This T cell receptor (beta chain) was documented in a study of breast tumors, draining lymph nodes, adjacent tissues. Study-wide findings and caveats: Tumor and nontumor repertoires were significantly more similar in luminal-like than in basal-like breast cancer. Tumor repertoires ranked between lymph nodes and nontumor tissue in diversity, with V and J gene preferences.

TCRdb analysed the multiplex PCR reads with MiXCR anew, one entry per CDR3 protein. The table lists about 46,000 distinct CDR3 sequences, 20% to 25% of them singletons, with about 8% in the top ten. This clonotype was counted ten times or more. Its antigen is unknown. The germline V gene has CDR1 DFQATT and CDR2 SNEGSKA (reference sequence). The CDR3 has 15 residues. V was clipped by 5 bases and J by 7 bases, with 20 bases between them. The chain couples TRBV20-1 to TRBJ2-2; D may be TRBD1 (5 bases). The origin of this receptor is a female donor with breast cancer. Some clones in this sample may be carry-over from other donors' samples. What was sequenced was breast tumor tissue. CDR3 nucleotides: TGCAGTGCTCGACCTTCTTGGCAGGGTCTCGGGGAGCTGTTTTTT. As protein: CSARPSWQGLGELFF.